This TCR beta chain stems from a study of shared clonotypes between healthy human individuals (dated by TCRdb to between 2020 and 2021). Background for the entire study: A couple of women and three men aged 18 to 49 years were included in the cohort. For each donor, three plates each were used for CD4 naive and CD4 memory, two plates were used for CD8 naive, and one plate was used for CD8 memory. Blood TCR repertoires of about five healthy adults were deeply sequenced to estimate repertoire size and the extent of clonotype sharing between individuals. Libraries were prepared and TCR repertoires were sequenced by different laboratories using diverse techniques, in order to increase sequencing depth and limit assay-specific biases. Per donor, leukapheresis produced somewhere between about 0.9 and 9.5 billion PBMCs.

Here is what the overall study found, with its caveats: Only blood was sampled, and tissue TCR repertoires likely differ from those in blood. Estimated clonotype richness was generally larger for naive than for memory subsets. The genetic and exposure-history diversity represented was limited by the small number of donors. When four donors were compared, the shared fraction of clonotypes was about 5.2% for naive CD4, around 3.6% for naive CD8, 2.3% for memory CD4, and 0.4% for memory CD8. Rarefaction of sorted-subset datasets indicated incomplete sequencing despite the large sequencing depth. Pairwise subsampling led to the expectation that sequencing depth would affect the degree of clonotype sharing among donors. Clonotypes shared by all four sorted-subset donors showed higher generation probabilities than non-shared clonotypes.

Donors were healthy HIV-negative adults with no recently reported acute infections or vaccinations. Every donor was a Caucasian adult residing in Nashville, Tennessee, USA. Magnetic negative selection was used to enrich CD4+ T cells, after which naive cells were positively selected on CD45RA and the negative fraction became the memory subset. After blood collection by leukapheresis, PBMCs were isolated using Ficoll-Histopaque density gradient centrifugation and then cryopreserved in the vapor phase of liquid nitrogen. Analytical flow cytometry was used to check the purity and quantity of each magnetically sorted T cell population. From each sorted fraction, genomic DNA was isolated and quantified by UV absorbance on a Nanodrop 2000c. Remarks on this clone: The antigen it recognizes is unknown. No per-base quality is available; no much larger clone lies one base away.

The germline V gene (reference sequence) specifies MNHEY as CDR1 and SMNVEV as CDR2. The CDR3 spans 16 residues, from the cysteine through the phenylalanine. Only the CDR3 portion is preserved as DNA: 48 bases, with reading frame beginning at the first base. After removal of 3 bases from V and 4 bases from J, the junction retains 7 bases not matched to a gene. Using the deep immunoSEQ assay, TCR CDR3 regions were amplified from genomic DNA by multiplex PCR. Extracted genomic DNA from each cell subset was distributed evenly across all wells of several immunoSEQ 96-well plates, and each plate was treated as a replicate. Each replicate PCR for sorted subsets received about 220 ng genomic DNA, equal to 30,000 or so T cell genomes. Purified libraries were measured with a Qubit 3.0 fluorometer, size-checked on a Bioanalyzer 2100, and measured again with the KAPA Library Quantification kit. A separate single-read 150-cycle Illumina NextSeq 550 flow cell was used to sequence each immunoSEQ 96-well plate. The paper's processing steps were these. The immunoSEQ output contained only junctional sequences without quality scores, so filtering could not match that applied to full-length reads. To assign V/J genes and CDR3, sequences were annotated using PyIR, a Python wrapper for IgBLAST v1.9, with IMGT germline references. Reads with weak V/J assignments (E-value above 1e-6), missing CDR3, stop codons, out-of-frame junctions, or ambiguous translated residues were removed. V3J clonotypes were defined by identical inferred V gene, J gene, and CDR3 amino acid sequence. Percentage overlap between repertoires was calculated by dividing the number of shared unique clonotypes by the size of the smaller repertoire. Three approaches were used to assess repertoire richness: RTK rarefaction, the Chao1 estimator, and Recon v2.1 estimates of unobserved clonotypes. Generation probabilities were computed with OLGA for all TCRbeta clonotypes obtained by the gDNA method from several donors. TCRdb took this table from immuneACCESS and kept in-frame rearrangements with V and J called. Such tables lack part of the clones; where checked against another copy, unresolved V genes explain under half of the gap, and the rest is unexplained. For V, J and clone size, that table is used; D and trimming come from the DNA. A total of millions of clones appear in this sample, about 92% of them only once. The ten largest make up about 0.39% of the sample.

The TCR originated in a man in his late teens or twenties in good health. Some clones in this sample may be carry-over from other donors' samples. Source material: naive CD4+ T cells from PBMCs. The cell subset or site label for this specimen denotes: CD45RA+ positively selected. The sequence is built from TRBV27 and TRBJ1-2; 11 bases in between match TRBD1. CDR3 region: CASSFRTGGGLYGYTF. The nucleotide sequence is TGTGCCAGCAGTTTCCGGACAGGGGGCGGCCTCTATGGCTACACCTTC.